This T cell receptor (beta chain) stems from a study of identical twins. The CDR3 covers 15 residues. Germline CDR1 reads SGHRS; CDR2 reads YFSETQ. V was pared by 0 bases and J by 4 bases, with 14 bases between. Study-wide results and caveats: There was an excess of low generation probability in the out-of-frame alpha sequences that twins shared.

TCRdb reanalysed the 5' RACE reads using MiXCR and keeps one entry per CDR3 protein. The profile covers 550,000 to 700,000 distinct CDR3 sequences, with approximately 9.6% appearing a single time and around 3% taken by the ten largest. This clonotype has just a few counts. Antigen specificity is unknown. The data also belong to a second study, concerning yellow fever vaccine responses in identical twins. This second study says: Twins' vaccine T cell responses reportedly seemed partly convergent and partly personalized.

This receptor was identified in a woman aged 18-29 years in good health. Sequencing was carried out using PBMCs. The V call is TRBV5-1, the J call TRBJ2-7; D is uncertain. Here the CDR3 reads CASSLGWLEAYEQYF. CDR3 coding DNA: TGCGCCAGCAGCTTGGGTTGGCTAGAGGCTTACGAGCAGTACTTC.